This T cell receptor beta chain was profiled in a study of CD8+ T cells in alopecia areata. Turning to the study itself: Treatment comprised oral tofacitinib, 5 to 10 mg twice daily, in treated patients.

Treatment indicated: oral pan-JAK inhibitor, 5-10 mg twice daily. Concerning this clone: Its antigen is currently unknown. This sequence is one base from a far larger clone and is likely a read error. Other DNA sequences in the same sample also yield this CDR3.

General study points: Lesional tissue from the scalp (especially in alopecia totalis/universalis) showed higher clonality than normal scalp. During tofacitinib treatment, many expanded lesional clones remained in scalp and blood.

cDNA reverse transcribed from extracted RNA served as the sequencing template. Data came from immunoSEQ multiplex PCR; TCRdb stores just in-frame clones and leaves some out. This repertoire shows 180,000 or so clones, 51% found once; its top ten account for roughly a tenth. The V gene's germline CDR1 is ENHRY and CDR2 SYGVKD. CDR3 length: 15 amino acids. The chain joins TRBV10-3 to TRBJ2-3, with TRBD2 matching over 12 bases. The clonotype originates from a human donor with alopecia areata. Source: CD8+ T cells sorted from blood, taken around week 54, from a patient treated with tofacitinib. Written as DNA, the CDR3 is TGTGCCAGCAGTGAAGCTAGCGGGGGGGCAGATACGCAGTATTTT. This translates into CASSEASGGADTQYF.